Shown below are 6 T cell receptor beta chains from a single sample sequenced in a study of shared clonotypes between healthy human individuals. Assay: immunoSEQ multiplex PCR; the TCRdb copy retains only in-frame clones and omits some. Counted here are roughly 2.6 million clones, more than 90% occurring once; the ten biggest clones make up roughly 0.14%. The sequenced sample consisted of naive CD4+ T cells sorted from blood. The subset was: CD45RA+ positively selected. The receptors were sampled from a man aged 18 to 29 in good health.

The CDR3 loop reads CASSYSGSGANEQFF. DNA of the CDR3: TGTGCCAGCAGTTACTCCGGGAGTGGGGCCAATGAGCAGTTCTTC. This sequence joins TRBV6-5 and TRBJ2-1; D perhaps matches TRBD2 (6 bases). This CDR3 has 15 residues. CDR1 MNHEY and CDR2 SVGAGI come from the germline V gene. Trimming shortened V by 0 bases and J by 6 bases, and 12 bases separated the two germline ends.

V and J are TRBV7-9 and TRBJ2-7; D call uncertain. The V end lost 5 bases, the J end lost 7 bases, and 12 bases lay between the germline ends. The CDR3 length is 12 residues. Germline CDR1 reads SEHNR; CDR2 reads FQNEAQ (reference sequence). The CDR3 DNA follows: TGTGCCAGCAGCCAGCCGGGTGGGGAGCAGTACTTC. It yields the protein CASSQPGGEQYF.

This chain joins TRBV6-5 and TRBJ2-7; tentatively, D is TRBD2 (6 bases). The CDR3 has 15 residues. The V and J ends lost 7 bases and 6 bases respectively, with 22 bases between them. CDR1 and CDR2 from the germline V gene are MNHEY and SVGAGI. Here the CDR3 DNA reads TGTGCCAGCACCTCTATTGCGGGGCCCACCGGCGAGCAGTACTTC. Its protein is CASTSIAGPTGEQYF.

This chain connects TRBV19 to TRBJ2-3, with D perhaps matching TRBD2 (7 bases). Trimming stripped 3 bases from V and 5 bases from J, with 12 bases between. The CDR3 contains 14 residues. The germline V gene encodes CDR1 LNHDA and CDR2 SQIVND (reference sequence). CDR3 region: CASSIRGEGDTQYF. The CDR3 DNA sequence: TGTGCCAGTAGTATTAGGGGGGAGGGAGATACGCAGTATTTT.

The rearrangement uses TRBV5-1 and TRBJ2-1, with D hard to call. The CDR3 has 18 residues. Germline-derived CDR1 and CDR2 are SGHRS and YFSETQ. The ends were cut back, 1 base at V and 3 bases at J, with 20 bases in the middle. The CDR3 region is CASSLFRPSSVVYNEQFF. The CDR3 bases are TGCGCCAGCAGCTTGTTCAGGCCGTCGTCCGTAGTCTACAATGAGCAGTTCTTC.

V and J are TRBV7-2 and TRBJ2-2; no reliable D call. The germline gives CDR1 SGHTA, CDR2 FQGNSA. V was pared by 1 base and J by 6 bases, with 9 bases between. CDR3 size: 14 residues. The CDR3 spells CASSLVSLAGELFF. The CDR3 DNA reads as TGTGCCAGCAGCTTAGTCTCTCTGGCCGGGGAGCTGTTTTTT.